Below, one TCR beta chain is given with its context. The target antigen is unknown. This entry is derived from a study of shared clonotypes between healthy human individuals. Study-wide results and limits: Non-shared clonotypes displayed generation probabilities falling below those of clonotypes present in all four donors.

The CDR3 loop spans 16 amino acids. Germline V lookup: CDR1 LNHNV, CDR2 YYDKDF (reference sequence). V shed 0 bases, J shed 4 bases, and the junction held 6 bases outside the gene matches. Several immunoSEQ plates received, in even portions, the genomic DNA of each subset. The data were produced by immunoSEQ multiplex PCR, yet TCRdb's version contains in-frame clones alone and is incomplete. The data contain roughly 650,000 clones, around 97% of them singletons. The chain is built from TRBV15 and TRBJ1-2, with 9 bases matching TRBD1. The sequenced material came from naive CD4+ T cells sorted from blood. The subset is: CD45RA+ positively selected. This receptor was taken from a woman in her twenties or thirties in good health. In DNA form, the CDR3 reads TGTGCCACCAGCAGAGATAGGACAGGGGTGACCTATGGCTACACCTTC. It specifies CATSRDRTGVTYGYTF.